This T cell receptor (beta chain) appears in the sequencing data of a study of T cell responses to AZD1222 COVID-19 vaccine. Study conclusions and caveats: Mostly white British, mostly female donors; authors suggested clonal diversity may be underestimated.

Only in-frame clones appear in the TCRdb table, and some are missing; sequencing was by immunoSEQ multiplex PCR. The data show tens of thousands of clones, with 90% to 95% seen just once and 2.5% to 3.5% held by the top ten. This clone occurred once. Its matching antigen is unknown. Trimming pared 3 bases from V and 3 bases from J, leaving 8 bases between. The germline gives CDR1 LGHDT, CDR2 YNNKEL (reference sequence). This CDR3 is built from 14 residues. V and J are TRBV3-1 (or the pseudogene TRBV3-2) and TRBJ1-4; tentatively, D is TRBD1 (6 bases). This receptor was obtained from an adult who received the AZD1222 COVID-19 vaccine. Sequenced material: peripheral blood, taken 28 days after the second AZD1222 dose. Here the CDR3 reads CASSQGAANEKLFF. CDR3 nucleotides: TGTGCCAGCAGCCAGGGGGCAGCTAATGAAAAACTGTTTTTT.